This T cell receptor beta chain originates from a study of T cell responses to AZD1222 COVID-19 vaccine. Whole-study results and caveats: The study found vaccine-associated CD4 TCRs spanning spike, dominant at 160-218 and 743-854.

Only in-frame clones appear in the TCRdb table, and some are missing; sequencing was by immunoSEQ multiplex PCR. The sample holds around 160,000 clones, more than 85% seen once. Turning to this clone: The antigen remains unidentified.

The receptor comes from an adult in good health. This sample comprised peripheral blood, obtained on day 0 of AZD1222 vaccination.

The CDR3 DNA sequence: TGTGCCAGCAGCACTCGACAGGGGGCCCAGCCCCAGCATTTT. Its translation is CASSTRQGAQPQHF. The chain joins TRBV5-8 to TRBJ1-5; 10 bases align to TRBD1. The germline CDR1 and CDR2 sequences are SGHTS and YDEGEE. V was pared by 4 bases and J by 7 bases, with 5 bases of the junction left unmatched. CDR3 size: 14 residues.